These T cell receptor beta chains were read from a single sample in a study of blood T cell repertoires in COVID-19. Data came from immunoSEQ multiplex PCR; TCRdb stores just in-frame clones and leaves some out. This table holds under 350,000 clones, less than 90% found once. The sample taken for sequencing was peripheral blood. The origin of the receptors is a man aged 55 to 69 who had recovered from COVID-19. The CDR3 runs from the conserved cysteine through the conserved F or W. D genes are given only for firm matches.

cdr3_length,j_call,v_call,d_call,cdr3_aa
14,TRBJ1-2,TRBV5-5,TRBD1,CASSTGQDHYGYTF
16,TRBJ1-2,TRBV3-1/TRBV3-2,TRBD1,CASSQAGTGTNYGYTF
17,TRBJ2-2,TRBV11-2,TRBD2,CASSLSLGLAGTGELFF
13,TRBJ2-7,TRBV18,.,CASSRDSAYEQYF
13,TRBJ1-6,TRBV27,.,CASSHPRDSPLHF
18,TRBJ2-3,TRBV5-1,TRBD2,CASSLNVFAGGGTDTQYF
13,TRBJ2-6,TRBV2,.,CAIGSSGANVLTF
16,TRBJ2-2,TRBV10-3,.,CAISEQVLGSTGELFF
15,TRBJ2-3,TRBV9,TRBD1,CASSEKTGAPSTQYF
15,TRBJ2-5,TRBV18,TRBD2,CASSSDSGTKETQYF
16,TRBJ1-5,TRBV7-8,.,CASSLRPGTPNQPQHF
13,TRBJ1-6,TRBV19,.,CASSIERRRPLHF
14,TRBJ2-7,TRBV11-2,.,CASSLVGRGDEQYF
13,TRBJ1-1,TRBV6-5,.,CASSIGVNTEAFF
14,TRBJ1-4,TRBV5-4,.,CASSLGGTNEKLFF
14,TRBJ2-7,TRBV10-3,TRBD1,CAISESGQTYEQYF
13,TRBJ2-7,TRBV10-3,.,CAISKQGTYEQYF
16,TRBJ1-2,TRBV5-6,TRBD1,CASSLGGQAALYGYTF
13,TRBJ2-7,TRBV7-9,.,CASSLVGLREQYF
15,TRBJ1-2,TRBV7-9,.,CASSLGEGDSYGYTF
16,TRBJ1-2,TRBV19,.,CASSIAAVGLNYGYTF
15,TRBJ1-2,TRBV6-1,.,CASSEVGTANYGYTF
13,TRBJ1-6,TRBV19,.,CASSMGGGSPLHF
13,TRBJ1-5,TRBV30,TRBD1,CAWSKTGGQPQHF
14,TRBJ2-7,TRBV6-5,TRBD2,CASMEGGLAYEQYF
15,TRBJ1-2,TRBV3-1/TRBV3-2,TRBD1,CASSQTGGLGYGYTF
14,TRBJ1-4,TRBV6-5,.,CASRGATGNEKLFF
14,TRBJ2-5,TRBV9,.,CASSVLGAGETQYF